The rows below give T cell receptor beta chains drawn from one sample of a study of blood T cell repertoires in COVID-19. Generated by immunoSEQ multiplex PCR, the TCRdb table keeps only in-frame clones and is missing some. The sample yields some 110,000 clones, roughly 79% seen once. Sample: peripheral blood. These TCRs come from a woman in her 70s with acute or convalescent COVID-19. Each CDR3 is given with its conserved first and last residue. The D gene is left open where the match is weak. Size is stated for part of the rows, as once, few or many counts, or as a class when the clone is expanded.

-,TRBD2,TRBV4-1,TRBJ2-7,TGCGCCAGCAGCCATCCGGGACTAGCGGGCTACGAGCAGTACTTC,CASSHPGLAGYEQYF
-,-,TRBV19,TRBJ1-2,TGTGCCAGTAGTATCCGCGCAGGGTCCTATGGCTACACCTTC,CASSIRAGSYGYTF
-,-,TRBV9,TRBJ2-5,TGTGCCAGCAGCGTGACACCCCAAGAGACCCAGTACTTC,CASSVTPQETQYF
-,TRBD1,TRBV4-3,TRBJ1-4,TGCGCCAGCAGCCAAGAGGGGACAGGGGGCGCGACGGGTGAAAAACTGTTTTTT,CASSQEGTGGATGEKLFF
few,-,TRBV25-1,TRBJ1-4,TGTGCCAGCAGTGAATATAGGAGGGAGGGGCTGTTTTTT,CASSEYRREGLFF
-,TRBD1,TRBV6-5,TRBJ1-2,TGTGCCAGCAGCCCCGACAGGGCCTATGGCTACACCTTC,CASSPDRAYGYTF
-,TRBD1,TRBV27,TRBJ1-6,TGTGCCAGCAGTTTACTAGGACAGGGGAGGAATTCACCCCTCCACTTT,CASSLLGQGRNSPLHF
few,TRBD2,TRBV30,TRBJ2-7,TGTGCCTGGAAGGCCCCGGGACTAGCGTTCTCCTACGAGCAGTACTTC,CAWKAPGLAFSYEQYF
-,TRBD1,TRBV6-4,TRBJ2-1,TGTGCCAGCAGTGACTTATGGACAGGGGGCGAGCAGTTCTTC,CASSDLWTGGEQFF
-,-,TRBV18,TRBJ1-2,TGTGCCAGCTCATCGGACAGCTACCTCTATGGCTACACCTTC,CASSSDSYLYGYTF
-,TRBD1,TRBV2,TRBJ1-3,TGTGCCAGCAAAGGGACAGGGGGTACCTCTGGAAACACCATATATTTT,CASKGTGGTSGNTIYF
-,TRBD2,TRBV7-2,TRBJ2-7,TGTGCCAGCAGCATGGGACTAGCGGGGGGTAGGGAGCAGTACTTC,CASSMGLAGGREQYF
-,-,TRBV6-2/TRBV6-3,TRBJ2-1,TGTGCCAGCAGCCCCCAGGCAGGGGTAAGGAATGAGCAGTTCTTC,CASSPQAGVRNEQFF
-,-,TRBV3-1/TRBV3-2,TRBJ2-3,TGTGCCAGCAGTCGGACCCCCGGGGGAACAGATACGCAGTATTTT,CASSRTPGGTDTQYF
-,TRBD1,TRBV27,TRBJ2-3,TGTGCCAGCAGTTTAGTACAGGGGGCCGGTACGCAGTATTTT,CASSLVQGAGTQYF
few,TRBD1,TRBV9,TRBJ1-5,TGTGCCAGCAGCGCCGGACAGGGGATTAGCGAGCCCCAGCATTTT,CASSAGQGISEPQHF
-,-,TRBV28,TRBJ2-7,TGTGCCAGCAGTACCAGACAGGCGGTTTATCCTAGGGAGCAGTACTTC,CASSTRQAVYPREQYF
few,TRBD1,TRBV6-5,TRBJ1-2,TGTGCCAGCAGTTATGACAGGGAGAACTATGGCTACACCTTC,CASSYDRENYGYTF
-,-,TRBV15,TRBJ2-2,TGTGCCACCAGCACTTGGGCGGGCGGGGAGCTGTTTTTT,CATSTWAGGELFF
-,TRBD1,TRBV4-3,TRBJ2-3,TGCGCCAGCAGCCCTTGGACAGGGGACGCAGATACGCAGTATTTT,CASSPWTGDADTQYF
-,TRBD1,TRBV7-6,TRBJ1-1,TGTGCCAGCAGCTTTGGACAGGGCGAAGCTTTCTTT,CASSFGQGEAFF
few,TRBD2,TRBV7-9,TRBJ2-1,TGTGCCAGCAGCCTAGCGGGGGGGCCAGGCAATGAGCAGTTCTTC,CASSLAGGPGNEQFF
-,-,TRBV18,TRBJ1-1,TGTGCCAGCTCAAGTACTAAGAACACTGAAGCTTTCTTT,CASSSTKNTEAFF
-,TRBD1,TRBV7-9,TRBJ2-1,TGTGCCAGCACCCAGGGACAGGGGAATAATGAGCAGTTCTTC,CASTQGQGNNEQFF
once,-,TRBV5-4,TRBJ1-1,TGTGCCAGCAGCTTGGGCAGGGGTGAGAGAGCTTTCTTT,CASSLGRGERAFF
few,-,TRBV5-6,TRBJ1-3,TGTGCCAGCAGCTTTAGCTCTGGAAACACCATATATTTT,CASSFSSGNTIYF
-,-,TRBV6-5,TRBJ2-7,TGTGCCAGCAGACAGGAGACTCACGAGCAGTACTTC,CASRQETHEQYF
-,TRBD1,TRBV19,TRBJ2-7,TGTGCCAGTACCCAGAGACAGGGGAGCGAGCAGTACTTC,CASTQRQGSEQYF
-,TRBD1,TRBV5-4,TRBJ1-1,TGTGCCAGCAGCTTGGGGACAGGGGGCACTGAAGCTTTCTTT,CASSLGTGGTEAFF
-,-,TRBV5-6,TRBJ2-5,TGTGCCAGCAGCTTGCCCTGGACTGGGCGACAAGAGACCCAGTACTTC,CASSLPWTGRQETQYF
-,-,TRBV29-1,TRBJ1-1,TGCAGCGTGATTGGGCCATTGACTGAAGCTTTCTTT,CSVIGPLTEAFF
-,TRBD1,TRBV5-6,TRBJ1-4,TGTGCCAGCAGCTTGGGACAGACAGGGGGCAATGAAAAACTGTTTTTT,CASSLGQTGGNEKLFF
-,-,TRBV15,TRBJ2-4,TGTGCCACCAGCAGAGATTTGGGGGCTTTGGGCATTCAGTACTTC,CATSRDLGALGIQYF
once,-,TRBV7-9,TRBJ1-2,TGTGCCAGCAGCTTAAACACCTATGGCTACACCTTC,CASSLNTYGYTF
-,-,TRBV5-6,TRBJ2-1,TGTGCCAGCAGCTTAGGGGGGGGCGACAATGAGCAGTTCTTC,CASSLGGGDNEQFF
-,-,TRBV6-5,TRBJ2-2,TGTGCCAGCAACCTTCAGGGGCCTACCGGGGAGCTGTTTTTT,CASNLQGPTGELFF
-,TRBD1,TRBV6-5,TRBJ1-5,TGTGCCAGCCGGGCAGGGGGCTGGGGCAATCAGCCCCAGCATTTT,CASRAGGWGNQPQHF
-,TRBD2,TRBV7-2,TRBJ2-1,TGTGCCAGCAGCTTACGGGCGGGGGGGTACAATGAGCAGTTCTTC,CASSLRAGGYNEQFF
-,-,TRBV2,TRBJ2-5,TGTGCCAGCAGGACACAAGAGACCCAGTACTTC,CASRTQETQYF
-,TRBD2,TRBV18,TRBJ2-3,TGTGCCAGCTCACCCAGCGGGGGGGGTGATACGCAGTATTTT,CASSPSGGGDTQYF
once,-,TRBV4-1,TRBJ2-6,TGCGCCAGCAGCCAACCAGGGCAGAACACTGGGGCCAACGTCCTGACTTTC,CASSQPGQNTGANVLTF
-,TRBD2,TRBV19,TRBJ2-1,TGTGCCAGTAGCCCCCCTGGGGGACTAGCGGGGACCAATGAGCAGTTCTTC,CASSPPGGLAGTNEQFF
-,-,TRBV12-1,TRBJ1-1,TGTGCCAGCAGCTTTGCTTCAGGGCTGAAGAACACTGAAGCTTTCTTT,CASSFASGLKNTEAFF
-,TRBD2,TRBV9,TRBJ2-3,TGTGCCAGCAGCGGGTTAGCGGGGGGGCCGAATACGCAGTATTTT,CASSGLAGGPNTQYF